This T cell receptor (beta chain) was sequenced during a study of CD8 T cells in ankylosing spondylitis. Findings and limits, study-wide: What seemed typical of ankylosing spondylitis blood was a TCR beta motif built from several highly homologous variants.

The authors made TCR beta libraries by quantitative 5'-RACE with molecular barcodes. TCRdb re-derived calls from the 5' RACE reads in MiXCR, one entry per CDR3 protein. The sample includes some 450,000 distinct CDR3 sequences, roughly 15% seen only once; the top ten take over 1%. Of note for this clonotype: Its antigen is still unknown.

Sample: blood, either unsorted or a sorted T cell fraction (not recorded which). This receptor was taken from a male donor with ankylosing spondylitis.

CDR3 nucleotides: TGTGCCAGCAGCTCCTCGAGTAGCGGGGGCACAGATACGCAGTATTTT. As protein: CASSSSSSGGTDTQYF. The J gene is TRBJ2-3, the V gene TRBV5-6; TRBD2 matches at 8 bases. The CDR3 covers 16 residues. The germline gives CDR1 SGHDT, CDR2 YYEEEE. J lost 1 base, V lost 3 bases, and 7 bases had no gene match.